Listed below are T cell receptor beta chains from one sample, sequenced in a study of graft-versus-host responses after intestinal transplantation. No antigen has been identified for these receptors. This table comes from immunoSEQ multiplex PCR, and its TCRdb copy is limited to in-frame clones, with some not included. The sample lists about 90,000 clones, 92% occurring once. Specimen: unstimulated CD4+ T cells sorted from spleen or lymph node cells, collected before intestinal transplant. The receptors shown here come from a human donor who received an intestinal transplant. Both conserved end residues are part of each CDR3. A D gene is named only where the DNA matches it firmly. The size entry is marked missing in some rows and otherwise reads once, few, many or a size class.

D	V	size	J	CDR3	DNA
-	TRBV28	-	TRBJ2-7	CASSPQGPGREQYF	TGTGCCAGCAGTCCACAGGGCCCCGGTCGGGAGCAGTACTTC
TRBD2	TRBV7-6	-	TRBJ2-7	CASSSGLAGGYEQYF	TGTGCCAGCAGCTCGGGACTAGCGGGAGGTTACGAGCAGTACTTC
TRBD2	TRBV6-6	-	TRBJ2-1	CASSRLAGGIYNEQFF	TGTGCCAGCAGCCGACTAGCGGGAGGTATATACAATGAGCAGTTCTTC
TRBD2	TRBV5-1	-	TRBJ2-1	CASRASGGRNNEQFF	TGCGCCAGCAGAGCTAGCGGGGGGCGTAACAATGAGCAGTTCTTC
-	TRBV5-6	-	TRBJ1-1	CASSLGAGATIYTEAFF	TGTGCCAGCAGCTTGGGGGCAGGGGCCACGATCTATACTGAAGCTTTCTTT
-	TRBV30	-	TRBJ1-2	CAWSRWGSLGTF	TGTGCCTGGAGCCGGTGGGGTTCCCTCGGCACCTTC
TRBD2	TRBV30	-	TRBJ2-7	CACRIAGGYEQYF	TGTGCCTGCCGAATAGCGGGAGGGTACGAGCAGTACTTC
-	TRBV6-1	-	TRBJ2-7	CASSEALHLLEQYF	TGTGCCAGCAGTGAAGCGCTTCATCTACTCGAGCAGTACTTC
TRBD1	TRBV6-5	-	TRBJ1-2	CASSYQGARGYTF	TGTGCCAGCAGTTACCAGGGGGCGAGGGGCTACACCTTC
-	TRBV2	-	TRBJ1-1	CASKDPKLDLQGWMKNTEAFF	TGTGCCAGCAAGGATCCTAAACTGGACTTACAGGGATGGATGAAAAACACTGAAGCTTTCTTT
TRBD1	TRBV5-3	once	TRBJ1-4	CARSLGQGNEKLFF	TGTGCCAGAAGCTTGGGACAGGGAAATGAAAAACTGTTTTTT
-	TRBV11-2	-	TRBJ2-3	CASSAGTVSGIDTQYF	TGTGCCAGCAGCGCCGGGACAGTTAGCGGGATTGATACGCAGTATTTT
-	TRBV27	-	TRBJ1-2	CASSPFSPNYGYTF	TGTGCCAGCAGTCCGTTTAGCCCTAACTATGGCTACACCTTC
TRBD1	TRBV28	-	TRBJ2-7	CASSFDRGGSYEQYF	TGTGCCAGCAGTTTCGACAGGGGAGGCTCCTACGAGCAGTACTTC
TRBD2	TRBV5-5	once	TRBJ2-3	CASSLRDYQDTQYF	TGTGCCAGCAGCTTGAGGGACTATCAGGATACGCAGTATTTT
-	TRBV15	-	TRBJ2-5	CATSRLSGTNQETQYF	TGTGCCACCAGCAGACTAAGCGGGACAAACCAAGAGACCCAGTACTTC
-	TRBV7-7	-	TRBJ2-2	CASSLAGGPNTGELFF	TGTGCCAGCAGCTTAGCGGGGGGTCCAAACACCGGGGAGCTGTTTTTT
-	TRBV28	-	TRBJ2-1	CASSLPDWREQFF	TGTGCCAGCAGTCTTCCGGACTGGCGAGAGCAGTTCTTC
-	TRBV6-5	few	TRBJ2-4	CASNGQTIAKNIQYF	TGTGCCAGCAACGGACAGACAATAGCCAAAAACATTCAGTACTTC
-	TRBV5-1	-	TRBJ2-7	CASSFLGPHLNEQYF	TGCGCCAGCAGCTTTCTGGGCCCCCATCTAAACGAGCAGTACTTC
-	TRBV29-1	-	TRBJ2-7	CSVSEGEQYF	TGCAGCGTTTCCGAAGGGGAGCAGTACTTC
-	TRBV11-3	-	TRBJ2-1	CASSLEGALGNNEQFF	TGTGCCAGCAGCTTAGAAGGGGCCTTAGGAAACAATGAGCAGTTCTTC
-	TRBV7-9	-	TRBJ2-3	CASSLLDTQYF	TGTGCCAGCAGCTTATTAGATACGCAGTATTTT
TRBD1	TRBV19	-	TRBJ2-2	CASSRQGVTGELFF	TGTGCCAGTTCCAGACAGGGGGTGACCGGGGAGCTGTTTTTT
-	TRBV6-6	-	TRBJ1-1	CASSTIRPSEAFF	TGTGCCAGCAGCACAATTCGGCCAAGTGAAGCTTTCTTT
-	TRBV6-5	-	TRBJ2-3	CASSYTGSTQYF	TGTGCCAGCAGTTACACGGGGTCTACGCAGTATTTT
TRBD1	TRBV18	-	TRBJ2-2	CASSPRTGVTGELFF	TGTGCCAGCTCGCCCCGGACAGGGGTGACCGGGGAGCTGTTTTTT
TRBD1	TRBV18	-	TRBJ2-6	CASSPKGASGANVLTF	TGTGCCAGCTCACCTAAGGGGGCTAGTGGGGCCAACGTCCTGACTTTC
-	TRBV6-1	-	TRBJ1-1	CASSLWPEAFF	TGTGCCAGCAGCCTTTGGCCTGAAGCTTTCTTT
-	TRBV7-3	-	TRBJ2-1	CASSLKNRDTGVDNEQFF	TGTGCCAGCAGCTTAAAAAACAGGGATACGGGAGTGGACAATGAGCAGTTCTTC
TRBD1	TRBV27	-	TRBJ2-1	CASRGTGGLYNEQFF	TGTGCCAGCAGGGGGACAGGGGGCCTTTACAATGAGCAGTTCTTC
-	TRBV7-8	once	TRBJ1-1	CASSLNSMGGTEAFF	TGTGCCAGCAGCTTAAATAGTATGGGCGGCACTGAAGCTTTCTTT
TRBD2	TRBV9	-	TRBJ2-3	CASSVATSGRSDTQYF	TGTGCCAGCAGCGTCGCAACTAGCGGGAGATCAGATACGCAGTATTTT
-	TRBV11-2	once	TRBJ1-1	CASSLTSSRAFF	TGTGCCAGCAGCTTGACCAGCTCTAGGGCTTTCTTT
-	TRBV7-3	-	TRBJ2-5	CASSLSGRRETQYF	TGTGCCAGCAGCTTATCCGGCAGGAGAGAGACCCAGTACTTC
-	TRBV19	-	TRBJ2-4	CASSTPLRGPIAKNIQYF	TGTGCCAGTAGTACCCCTCTACGGGGACCAATAGCCAAAAACATTCAGTACTTC
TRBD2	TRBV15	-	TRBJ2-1	CATRVGLVLHNEQFF	TGTGCCACCAGGGTGGGACTAGTCCTCCACAATGAGCAGTTCTTC
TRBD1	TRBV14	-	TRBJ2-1	CASSRSTGVRGTVDEQFF	TGTGCCAGCAGCCGGTCGACAGGGGTCCGGGGCACGGTCGATGAGCAGTTCTTC
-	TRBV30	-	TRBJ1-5	CAWSGQRNQDQHF	TGTGCCTGGAGTGGGCAGCGCAATCAGGACCAGCATTTT
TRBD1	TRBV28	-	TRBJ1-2	CASTRRQGYYGYTF	TGTGCCAGCACCAGAAGACAGGGATACTATGGCTACACCTTC
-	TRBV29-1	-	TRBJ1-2	CSVGLANYGYTF	TGCAGCGTTGGGCTGGCTAACTATGGCTACACCTTC
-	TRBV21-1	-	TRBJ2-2	CASSKFRGRDGELFF	TGTGCCAGCAGCAAATTCCGGGGAAGGGACGGGGAGCTGTTTTTT
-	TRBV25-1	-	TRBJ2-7	CASRETGIFYEQYF	TGTGCCAGCAGAGAAACAGGGATTTTCTACGAGCAGTACTTC
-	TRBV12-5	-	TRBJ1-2	CASGLDRVHGYTF	TGTGCTAGTGGTTTGGACCGGGTCCATGGCTACACCTTC
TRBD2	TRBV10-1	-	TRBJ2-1	CASSESRPRAGGPSYNEQFF	TGCGCCAGCAGTGAGTCTAGGCCAAGGGCGGGAGGGCCCAGCTACAATGAGCAGTTCTTC
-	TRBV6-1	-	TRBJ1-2	CASLAGGVRYGYTF	TGTGCCAGCCTAGCCGGAGGGGTGAGGTATGGCTACACCTTC
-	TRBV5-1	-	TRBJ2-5	CASSARGVQETQYF	TGCGCCAGCAGTGCGCGCGGGGTCCAAGAGACCCAGTACTTC
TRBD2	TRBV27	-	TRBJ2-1	CASSFGLAGGPYNEQFF	TGTGCCAGCAGTTTTGGACTAGCGGGAGGGCCCTACAATGAGCAGTTCTTC
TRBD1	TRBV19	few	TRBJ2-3	CASRDRGAWTDTQYF	TGTGCCAGCCGGGACAGGGGGGCTTGGACAGATACGCAGTATTTT
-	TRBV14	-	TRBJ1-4	CASSQDFVQNEKLFF	TGTGCCAGCAGCCAAGATTTTGTACAGAATGAAAAACTGTTTTTT
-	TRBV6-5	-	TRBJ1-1	CASTPNARGAFF	TGTGCCAGCACCCCGAACGCGAGGGGGGCTTTCTTT
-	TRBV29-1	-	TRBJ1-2	CSVDSATTYGYTF	TGCAGCGTTGATTCAGCTACGACCTATGGCTACACCTTC
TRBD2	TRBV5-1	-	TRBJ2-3	CASRSSGIYTDTQYF	TGCGCCAGCAGGTCTAGCGGGATATATACAGATACGCAGTATTTT
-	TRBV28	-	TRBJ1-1	CASSLFMNTEAFF	TGTGCCAGCAGTTTGTTTATGAACACTGAAGCTTTCTTT